At least ten counts were recorded for the clone carrying this T cell receptor beta chain. Diagnosis of hyperthyroidism was new in patients aged 18 to 65, and its duration was under 2 months. Authors of the study amplified TCR beta CDR3 regions from RNA transcripts. TCR CDR3 underwent first-round RT-PCR with the HTBI primer set. TCRdb reanalysed the multiplex PCR reads using MiXCR and keeps one entry per CDR3 protein. The sample has fewer than 110,000 distinct CDR3 sequences; around a sixth are singletons. V gave up 4 bases and J gave up 4 bases; unmatched junction bases: 4. The CDR3 totals 15 residues. CDR1 SGHKS and CDR2 YYEKEE come from the germline V gene (reference sequence). This sample is part of a study of T cells in Graves' hyperthyroidism and ophthalmopathy.

This receptor was taken from a woman aged 45-65 years with Graves' hyperthyroidism. V gene TRBV5-5 combines with J gene TRBJ2-3, with 12 positions matching TRBD2. The specimen sequenced was blood. The CDR3 DNA follows: TGTGCCAGCAGCACGACTAGCGGGAGCCCAGATACGCAGTATTTT. Protein: CASSTTSGSPDTQYF. The full variable domain, with the rest looked up from reference TRBV5-5 and TRBJ2-3, is DAGVTQSPTHLIKTRGQQVTLRCSPISGHKSVSWYQQVLGQGPQFIFQYYEKEERGRGNFPDRFSARQFPNYSSELNVNALLLGDSALYLCASSTTSGSPDTQYFGPGTRLTVL.